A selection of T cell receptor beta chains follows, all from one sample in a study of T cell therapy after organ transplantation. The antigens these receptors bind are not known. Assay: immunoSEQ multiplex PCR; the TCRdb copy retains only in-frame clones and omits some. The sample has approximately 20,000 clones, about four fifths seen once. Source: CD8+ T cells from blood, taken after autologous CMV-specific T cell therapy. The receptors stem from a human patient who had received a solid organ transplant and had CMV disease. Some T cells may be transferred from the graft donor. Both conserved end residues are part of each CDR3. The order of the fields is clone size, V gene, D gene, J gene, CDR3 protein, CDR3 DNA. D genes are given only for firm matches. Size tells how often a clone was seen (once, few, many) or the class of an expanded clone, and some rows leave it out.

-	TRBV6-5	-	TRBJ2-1	CASSYSETANEQFF	TGTGCCAGCAGTTACTCAGAGACTGCCAATGAGCAGTTCTTC
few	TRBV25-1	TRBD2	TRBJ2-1	CASSLAGDNNEQFF	TGTGCCAGCTCCCTAGCGGGAGACAACAATGAGCAGTTCTTC
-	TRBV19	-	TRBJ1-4	CASSPPEARSNEKLFF	TGTGCCAGTAGTCCCCCCGAGGCGAGAAGCAATGAAAAACTGTTTTTT
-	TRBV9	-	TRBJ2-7	CASSVVGDSLEEQYF	TGTGCCAGCAGCGTTGTCGGGGACTCCCTAGAGGAGCAGTACTTC
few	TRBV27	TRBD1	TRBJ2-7	CASSPLGTALYEQYF	TGTGCCAGCAGCCCCCTTGGGACAGCTTTATACGAGCAGTACTTC
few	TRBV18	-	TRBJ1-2	CASSPKDDGYTF	TGTGCCAGCTCACCGAAAGACGATGGCTACACCTTC
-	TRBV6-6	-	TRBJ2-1	CASSSGGSYNEQFF	TGTGCCAGCAGTTCCGGGGGCTCCTACAATGAGCAGTTCTTC
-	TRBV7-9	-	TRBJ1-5	CASSLGPSNQPQHF	TGTGCCAGCAGCTTAGGGCCGAGCAATCAGCCCCAGCATTTT
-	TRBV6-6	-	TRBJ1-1	CASSLGEVTEAFF	TGTGCCAGCAGTCTGGGGGAGGTCACTGAAGCTTTCTTT
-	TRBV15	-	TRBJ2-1	CATSSPEGGPYNEQFF	TGTGCCACCAGCAGTCCGGAGGGGGGACCCTACAATGAGCAGTTCTTC
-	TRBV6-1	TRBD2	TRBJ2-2	CAMGLAGDTGELFF	TGTGCCATGGGACTAGCGGGCGATACCGGGGAGCTGTTTTTT
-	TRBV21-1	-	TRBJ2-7	CASSNPRLRDAAYEQYF	TGTGCCAGCAGCAATCCCCGACTCCGGGACGCAGCCTACGAGCAGTACTTC
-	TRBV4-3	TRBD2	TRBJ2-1	CASSQEIRSGDNEQFF	TGCGCCAGCAGCCAAGAAATCAGGAGCGGGGACAATGAGCAGTTCTTC
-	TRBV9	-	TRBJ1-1	CASSVPDLGRNTEAFF	TGTGCCAGCAGCGTCCCAGACCTTGGGCGGAACACTGAAGCTTTCTTT
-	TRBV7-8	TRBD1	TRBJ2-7	CASGPRQGTDAYEQYF	TGTGCCAGCGGCCCACGACAGGGGACCGACGCCTACGAGCAGTACTTC
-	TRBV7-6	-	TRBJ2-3	CASSPRGSSTDTQYF	TGTGCCAGCAGCCCAAGGGGGTCTAGCACAGATACGCAGTATTTT
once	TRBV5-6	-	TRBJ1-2	CASSLGQTHGYTF	TGTGCCAGCAGCTTGGGACAGACTCACGGCTACACCTTC
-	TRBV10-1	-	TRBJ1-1	CASSGRKGVMRNAEAFF	TGCGCCAGCTCCGGTAGGAAGGGGGTGATGAGGAACGCTGAAGCTTTCTTT
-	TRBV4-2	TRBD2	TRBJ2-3	CASSQDSGGSADTQYF	TGTGCCAGCAGCCAAGATAGCGGGGGGTCCGCAGATACGCAGTATTTT
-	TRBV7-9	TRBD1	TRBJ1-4	CASSSTLDRVPNEKLFF	TGTGCCAGCAGCTCCACATTAGACAGGGTGCCTAATGAAAAACTGTTTTTT
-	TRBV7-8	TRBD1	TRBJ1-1	CASSKPGQGHTEAFF	TGTGCCAGCAGCAAACCGGGACAGGGGCACACTGAAGCTTTCTTT
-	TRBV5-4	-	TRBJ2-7	CASSVSQGPYEQYF	TGTGCCAGCAGCGTTAGTCAGGGGCCCTACGAGCAGTACTTC
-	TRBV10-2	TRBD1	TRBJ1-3	CASSAAGGSGNTIYF	TGCGCCAGCAGTGCGGCAGGGGGCTCTGGAAACACCATATATTTT